A selection of T cell receptor beta chains follows, all from one sample in a study of blood T cell repertoires in COVID-19. The assay was immunoSEQ multiplex PCR, and TCRdb's table has in-frame clones only and misses some. This sample yields about 86,000 clones, of which 85% to 90% are seen a single time; more than 0.95% belongs to the top ten. Source material: PBMCs or T cells enriched from blood (not recorded which). These TCRs come from a woman aged 45-59 years with acute COVID-19. Both conserved end residues are part of each CDR3. The D gene is left open where the match is weak. Where a row states a size, it is once, few, many or the class of an expanded clone; other rows omit it.

V gene,clone size,J gene,D gene,CDR3 protein,CDR3 DNA
TRBV6-2/TRBV6-3,once,TRBJ2-7,TRBD1,CASSYGGQGYEQYF,TGTGCCAGCAGTTATGGGGGACAGGGCTACGAGCAGTACTTC
TRBV27,few,TRBJ2-7,NA,CASRGWDKLEQYF,TGTGCCAGCAGAGGTTGGGACAAACTAGAGCAGTACTTC
TRBV7-2,NA,TRBJ2-1,NA,CASSLLYNEQFF,TGTGCCAGCAGCCTCCTATACAATGAGCAGTTCTTC
TRBV18,NA,TRBJ2-1,TRBD2,CASSPPAGGRNEQFF,TGTGCCAGCTCACCACCGGCGGGAGGCCGTAATGAGCAGTTCTTC
TRBV19,few,TRBJ2-1,TRBD1,CASGTGSEQFF,TGTGCCAGCGGGACAGGGTCTGAGCAGTTCTTC
TRBV28,once,TRBJ1-5,NA,CASLVRGVNQPQHF,TGTGCCAGCTTGGTCCGGGGGGTCAATCAGCCCCAGCATTTT
TRBV9,NA,TRBJ1-6,NA,CASSVASNSPLHF,TGTGCCAGCAGCGTAGCAAGCAATTCACCCCTCCACTTT
TRBV2,NA,TRBJ2-3,NA,CATRQTENTQYF,TGTGCCACGAGGCAGACGGAGAATACGCAGTATTTT
TRBV27,NA,TRBJ2-1,TRBD2,CASSSWGGDWGGEIYNEQFF,TGTGCCAGCAGTTCATGGGGGGGTGACTGGGGCGGGGAGATCTACAATGAGCAGTTCTTC
TRBV6-5,once,TRBJ2-7,TRBD1,CASSSRTGAYEQYF,TGTGCCAGCAGTTCCCGGACAGGGGCCTACGAGCAGTACTTC
TRBV27,once,TRBJ2-2,NA,CASRALISGFAGELFF,TGTGCCAGCAGAGCCCTCATTTCGGGGTTTGCCGGGGAGCTGTTTTTT
TRBV12-5,NA,TRBJ2-1,TRBD2,CASGLVVVVGLAENNEQFF,TGTGCTAGTGGTTTGGTGGTGGTGGTAGGACTAGCGGAAAACAATGAGCAGTTCTTC
TRBV18,NA,TRBJ1-1,NA,CASSPSLGDTEAFF,TGTGCCAGCTCACCAAGCCTAGGGGACACTGAAGCTTTCTTT
TRBV3-1/TRBV3-2,NA,TRBJ1-3,NA,CASSQDPRQVSGNTIYF,TGTGCCAGCAGCCAAGACCCGCGTCAGGTCTCTGGAAACACCATATATTTT
TRBV29-1,NA,TRBJ1-5,NA,CSVTLDTSNQPQHF,TGCAGCGTTACACTTGACACTTCCAATCAGCCCCAGCATTTT
TRBV2,few,TRBJ2-5,TRBD2,CASSEVGSGKLKETQYF,TGTGCCAGCAGTGAAGTGGGTAGCGGGAAATTAAAAGAGACCCAGTACTTC
TRBV5-1,NA,TRBJ1-1,TRBD1,CASGRQGIAEAFF,TGCGCCAGCGGTCGACAGGGTATAGCTGAAGCTTTCTTT
TRBV10-2,NA,TRBJ1-5,NA,CASSESWGQSNQPQHF,TGCGCCAGCAGTGAGTCGTGGGGGCAGAGCAATCAGCCCCAGCATTTT
TRBV11-2,NA,TRBJ1-4,NA,CASSFRPTNEKLFF,TGTGCCAGCAGCTTCCGTCCAACTAATGAAAAACTGTTTTTT
TRBV7-8,NA,TRBJ2-5,NA,CASSLSEVRETQYF,TGTGCCAGCAGCTTATCTGAGGTCCGGGAGACCCAGTACTTC
TRBV9,NA,TRBJ2-7,TRBD2,CASSPGASGTYEQYF,TGTGCCAGCAGCCCTGGGGCTAGCGGAACCTACGAGCAGTACTTC
TRBV14,NA,TRBJ2-2,NA,CASSLLTNTGELFF,TGTGCCAGCAGCCTACTTACGAACACCGGGGAGCTGTTTTTT
TRBV7-6,NA,TRBJ1-1,NA,CASSQGAGALNTEAFF,TGTGCCAGCAGCCAAGGGGCAGGGGCGCTGAACACTGAAGCTTTCTTT
TRBV7-3,NA,TRBJ2-2,NA,CASSPRLATGELFF,TGTGCCAGCAGCCCTAGGCTAGCCACCGGGGAGCTGTTTTTT
TRBV5-6,NA,TRBJ1-4,NA,CASSLGHGEKLFF,TGTGCCAGCAGCCTGGGACATGGGGAAAAACTGTTTTTT
TRBV6-5,NA,TRBJ2-5,NA,CASSPPGVETQYF,TGTGCCAGCAGTCCCCCAGGGGTAGAGACCCAGTACTTC
TRBV7-2,once,TRBJ2-2,NA,CASSSRATGELFF,TGTGCCAGCAGCTCGAGGGCCACCGGGGAGCTGTTTTTT
TRBV14,NA,TRBJ1-1,TRBD1,CASSQTGVWNTEAFF,TGTGCCAGCAGTCAGACAGGGGTCTGGAACACTGAAGCTTTCTTT
TRBV19,NA,TRBJ1-1,NA,CASRSQNTEAFF,TGTGCCAGTAGGTCACAGAACACTGAAGCTTTCTTT
TRBV6-2/TRBV6-3,NA,TRBJ2-1,TRBD1,CASSYAGGAYNEQFF,TGTGCCAGCAGTTACGCAGGGGGCGCCTACAATGAGCAGTTCTTC
TRBV6-5,NA,TRBJ2-6,NA,CASSYSLPGANVLTF,TGTGCCAGCAGTTATAGCCTGCCTGGGGCCAACGTCCTGACTTTC
TRBV5-1,NA,TRBJ2-2,TRBD2,CASSLETSGRRDTGELFF,TGCGCCAGCAGCTTAGAGACTAGCGGGAGGCGGGACACCGGGGAGCTGTTTTTT
TRBV5-1,NA,TRBJ2-5,NA,CASSLRQGISETQYF,TGCGCCAGCAGCTTGCGCCAGGGGATATCGGAGACCCAGTACTTC
TRBV4-2,NA,TRBJ2-7,TRBD2,CASSLEAGGPYEQYF,TGTGCCAGCAGCCTGGAGGCGGGAGGTCCCTACGAGCAGTACTTC
TRBV15,NA,TRBJ2-3,TRBD1,CATSRRQGTSTDTQYF,TGTGCCACCAGCAGACGACAGGGAACTAGCACAGATACGCAGTATTTT
TRBV24-1,once,TRBJ2-1,NA,CATSPGPEGRAQPLHNEQFF,TGTGCCACCAGTCCTGGGCCCGAGGGTCGGGCCCAACCACTACACAATGAGCAGTTCTTC
TRBV5-5,NA,TRBJ1-2,TRBD1,CASSFVVTGGSGYGYTF,TGTGCCAGCAGCTTCGTGGTTACAGGGGGCAGTGGCTATGGCTACACCTTC
TRBV19,NA,TRBJ1-1,TRBD1,CASSIRTGNTEAFF,TGTGCCAGTAGTATTAGGACAGGGAACACTGAAGCTTTCTTT
TRBV3-1/TRBV3-2,NA,TRBJ1-5,TRBD1,CASSQRTGRNQPQHF,TGTGCCAGCAGCCAGCGGACAGGGCGCAATCAGCCCCAGCATTTT
TRBV4-1,NA,TRBJ1-1,TRBD1,CASSQMTTGGDTEAFF,TGCGCCAGCAGCCAGATGACGACAGGGGGCGACACTGAAGCTTTCTTT
TRBV30,NA,TRBJ2-1,TRBD2,CAWSVWREGFYNEQFF,TGTGCCTGGAGTGTATGGCGGGAGGGTTTTTACAATGAGCAGTTCTTC
TRBV18,NA,TRBJ2-7,TRBD2,CASSPLQTSGSYEQYF,TGTGCCAGCTCACCACTTCAGACTAGCGGATCCTACGAGCAGTACTTC
TRBV2,NA,TRBJ1-5,NA,CASSLKTFGWDQPQHF,TGTGCCAGCAGTCTTAAGACTTTCGGGTGGGATCAGCCCCAGCATTTT
TRBV7-8,NA,TRBJ1-4,NA,CASSSGSYEKLFF,TGTGCCAGCAGCTCAGGGTCCTATGAAAAACTGTTTTTT
TRBV18,NA,TRBJ2-3,NA,CASSLRITDTQYF,TGTGCCAGCTCCCTTAGAATCACAGATACGCAGTATTTT